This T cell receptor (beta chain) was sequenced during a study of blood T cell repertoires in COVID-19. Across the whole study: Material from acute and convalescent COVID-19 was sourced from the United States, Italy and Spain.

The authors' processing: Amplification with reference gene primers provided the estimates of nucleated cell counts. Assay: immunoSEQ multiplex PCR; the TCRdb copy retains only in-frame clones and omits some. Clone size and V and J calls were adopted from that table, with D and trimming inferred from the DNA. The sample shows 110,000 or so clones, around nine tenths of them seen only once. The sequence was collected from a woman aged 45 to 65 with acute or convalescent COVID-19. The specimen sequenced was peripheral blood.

The CDR3 loop is CSVPTGQGIDYGYTF. For the CDR3, the DNA is TGCAGCGTACCAACAGGACAGGGGATAGACTATGGCTACACCTTC. The chain uses TRBV29-1 and TRBJ1-2; 9 positions agree with TRBD1. Germline CDR1 SQVTM, CDR2 ANQGSEA. V shed 6 bases and J 3 bases; nucleotides not matched to a gene: 11. The CDR3 is 15 residues long. The variable domain in full, with the rest retrieved from reference TRBV29-1 and TRBJ1-2, is SAVISQKPSRDICQRGTSLTIQCQVDSQVTMMFWYRQQPGQSLTLIATANQGSEATYESGFVIDKFPISRPNLTFSTLTVSNMSPEDSSIYLCSVPTGQGIDYGYTFGSGTRLTVV.